The 27 T cell receptor beta chains below were found in one sample sequenced in a study of blood T cell repertoires in COVID-19 (dated by TCRdb to about 2020). The library was generated by the immunoSEQ multiplex PCR assay. TCRdb limited this immuneACCESS table to in-frame rearrangements with V and J called. A share of clones is missing; checked studies link under half to unresolved V genes, and the rest is unexplained. Here the sample has 350,000 or so clones; more than 70% occur a single time. The ten largest clonotypes hold over 1% of the sample. The sequenced sample was PBMCs or T cells enriched from blood (not recorded which). Receptors originate from a young woman who had been exposed to COVID-19.

The chain joins TRBV30 to TRBJ2-5; D is possibly TRBD2 (6 bases). This CDR3 comprises 13 residues. Between the trimmed V and J ends, which lost 2 bases and 2 bases, there was a span of 9 bases. From germline, CDR1 is GTSNPN and CDR2 SVGIG (reference sequence). CDR3 loop: CAWSPSGQETQYF. The CDR3 bases are TGTGCCTGGAGTCCCAGCGGGCAAGAGACCCAGTACTTC. The whole variable domain, filled in from reference TRBV30 and TRBJ2-5, reads SQTIHQWPATLVQPVGSPLSLECTVEGTSNPNLYWYRQAAGRGLQLLFYSVGIGQISSEVPQNLSASRPQDRQFILSSKKLLLSDSGFYLCAWSPSGQETQYFGPGTRLLVL.

The chain recombines TRBV18 with TRBJ1-1; 8 bases are a match to TRBD1. This CDR3 has 15 residues. V was pared by 5 bases and J by 4 bases, with 9 bases of the junction left unmatched. Germline V gene sequence: CDR1 KGHSH, CDR2 LQKENI. The CDR3 sequence is CASSISTGEVTEAFF. The CDR3 nucleotides are TGTGCCAGCTCAATCTCGACAGGGGAGGTCACTGAAGCTTTCTTT.

This clone was picked up a small number of times. The DNA for the CDR3 is TGTGCCAGCAGCCGGCAGGGGGAGGCTGAAGCTTTCTTT. It codes for CASSRQGEAEAFF. J is TRBJ1-1 and V is TRBV3-1 (or the pseudogene TRBV3-2); 7 bases are a match to TRBD1. The V gene's germline CDR1 is LGHDT and CDR2 YNNKEL (reference sequence). V was clipped by 4 bases and J by 6 bases; unmatched bases: 5. The CDR3 length is 13 residues.

This chain links TRBV19 with TRBJ2-3; TRBD2 is a possible D gene (6 bases). Trimming removed 5 bases from V and 7 bases from J, with 16 bases in between. This CDR3 spans 14 amino acids. Germline loops: CDR1 LNHDA, CDR2 SQIVND (reference sequence). The CDR3 region is CASSFSGTPHTQYF. The CDR3 DNA sequence: TGTGCCAGTAGTTTCTCGGGGACTCCCCATACGCAGTATTTT.

This chain uses TRBV19 with TRBJ1-1; TRBD1 aligns across 11 bases. CDR1 and CDR2 (germline): LNHDA, SQIVND (reference sequence). This CDR3 region has 13 residues. Trimming took 6 bases from V and 5 from J; bases not matched to a gene: 2. The CDR3 protein is CASRDRGRTEAFF. The CDR3 coding sequence is TGTGCCAGTAGGGACAGGGGGCGGACTGAAGCTTTCTTT.

This chain links TRBV2 with TRBJ1-5, with 8 bases matching TRBD1. The germline V gene has CDR1 SNHLY and CDR2 FYNNEI. The CDR3 spans 15 residues. V dropped 7 bases and J dropped 5; count of bases not matched to a gene: 10. The CDR3 region is CASNPGQGGYQPQHF. CDR3 bases: TGTGCCAGCAACCCCGGACAGGGTGGTTATCAGCCCCAGCATTTT.

The chain uses TRBV11-2 and TRBJ2-7, with D tentatively TRBD2 (6 bases). Germline CDR1 is SGHAT and CDR2 is FQNNGV. The V and J ends lost 3 bases and 2 bases respectively, with 14 bases between them. CDR3 length: 15 residues. The CDR3 reads CASSLPGTGAYEQYF. CDR3 DNA: TGTGCCAGCAGCTTGCCCGGGACTGGTGCCTACGAGCAGTACTTC.

This chain links TRBV6-6 with TRBJ2-1; 11 nucleotides match TRBD2. The germline CDR1 and CDR2 sequences are MNHNY and SVGAGI (reference sequence). The V and J ends lost 5 bases and 6 bases, in that order; junction bases with no gene match: 12. This CDR3 comprises 17 residues. The CDR3 loop reads CASSRTSGSHPLNEQFF. The CDR3 DNA sequence: TGTGCCAGCAGTCGGACTAGCGGGTCCCACCCTCTCAATGAGCAGTTCTTC.

The chain has TRBV21-1 and TRBJ1-3; the table gives TRBD1 as D, unverified against the DNA. TRBV21-1 constitutes a pseudogene. The CDR3 consists of 13 residues. This CDR3 reads CASGTGEGNTIYF. In nucleotides, the CDR3 is TGTGCCAGCGGAACAGGGGAAGGAAACACCATATATTTT.

The chain employs TRBV5-1 and TRBJ2-1, with TRBD2 matching over 9 bases. Germline loops: CDR1 SGHRS, CDR2 YFSETQ. The CDR3 extends over 14 amino acids. Trimming at V came to 4 bases and at J to 9 bases, leaving 8 bases not matched to a gene. CDR3 bases: TGCGCCAGCAGCCCCGGGACTAGCTGGGGTGAGCAGTTCTTC. Residues: CASSPGTSWGEQFF. Using reference TRBV5-1 and TRBJ2-1 for the parts outside the CDR3, the full variable domain is KAGVTQTPRYLIKTRGQQVTLSCSPISGHRSVSWYQQTPGQGLQFLFEYFSETQRNKGNFPGRFSGRQFSNSRSEMNVSTLELGDSALYLCASSPGTSWGEQFFGPGTRLTVL.

V usage is TRBV7-2 and J usage is TRBJ2-3; TRBD2 matches 12 bases. The trim removed 6 bases at V and 2 bases at J, leaving 6 bases unmatched. This CDR3 region has 16 residues. In germline, CDR1 is SGHTA, CDR2 FQGNSA. The CDR3: CASSSGLAGLTDTQYF. The DNA of the CDR3 is TGTGCCAGCAGTTCAGGACTAGCGGGGCTCACAGATACGCAGTATTTT.

The V gene is TRBV28, the J gene TRBJ2-7; 9 bases are shared with TRBD1. Germline V lookup: CDR1 MDHEN, CDR2 SYDVKM. This CDR3 spans 14 amino acids. V lost 6 bases to trimming and J lost 2 bases; unmatched junction nucleotides: 5. In DNA form, the CDR3 reads TGTGCCAGCAGACAGGGGGCGCATCCCTACGAGCAGTACTTC. Residues: CASRQGAHPYEQYF.

This chain uses TRBV29-1 with TRBJ2-7, with 13 bases that match TRBD2. CDR3 length: 13 amino acids. CDR1 is SQVTM and CDR2 is ANQGSEA in the germline V gene. V gave up 8 bases and J gave up 3 bases; unmatched junction bases: 4. The CDR3 DNA reads TGCAGCACGAGACTAGCGGGAGGCTACGAGCAGTACTTC. As protein: CSTRLAGGYEQYF.

This chain links TRBV19 with TRBJ1-1; D ambiguous. Germline values: CDR1 LNHDA, CDR2 SQIVND (reference sequence). This CDR3 has 16 amino acids. V was pared by 4 bases and J by 0 bases, with 15 bases between. CDR3 DNA: TGTGCCAGTAGTACCTCCCCCCGGGGTATGAACACTGAAGCTTTCTTT. Translated: CASSTSPRGMNTEAFF. The full variable domain, rest sourced from reference TRBV19 and TRBJ1-1, is DGGITQSPKYLFRKEGQNVTLSCEQNLNHDAMYWYRQDPGQGLRLIYYSQIVNDFQKGDIAEGYSVSREKKESFPLTVTSAQKNPTAFYLCASSTSPRGMNTEAFFGQGTRLTVV.

This rearrangement joins TRBV10-2 to TRBJ2-5; D uncertain. V was trimmed by 4 bases and J by 7 bases, leaving 7 bases between them. This CDR3 is built from 11 residues. CDR1 is WSHSY, CDR2 SAAADI, per germline. CDR3 DNA sequence: TGCGCCAGCAGTGGCCCCAGGACCCAGTACTTC. Translation: CASSGPRTQYF.

V and J are TRBV7-6 and TRBJ2-7, with TRBD2 matching over 9 bases. Germline V gene sequence: CDR1 SGHVS, CDR2 FNYEAQ. CDR3 length: 15 amino acids. Unmatched junction bases numbered 5, after V lost 2 bases and J lost 3 bases. Written as DNA, the CDR3 is TGTGCCAGCAGCTTAACTAGCGGGCCCTACTACGAGCAGTACTTC. Translation gives CASSLTSGPYYEQYF.

CDR3 in amino acids: CASSLNREQFF. The DNA of the CDR3 is TGTGCCAGCAGCTTAAATCGGGAGCAGTTCTTC. The rearrangement joins TRBV7-9 to TRBJ2-1; D gene uncertain. The CDR3 is 11 amino acids. V dropped 2 bases and J dropped 10 bases, with 6 bases sitting between them. Germline V gives CDR1 SEHNR, CDR2 FQNEAQ (reference sequence).

V and J are TRBV3-1 (or the pseudogene TRBV3-2) and TRBJ2-7; possible D gene TRBD2, 6 bases. CDR3 size: 16 residues. Germline values: CDR1 LGHDT, CDR2 YNNKEL (reference sequence). V lost 1 base and J 1 base, leaving 14 bases between the germline ends. CDR3 sequence (DNA): TGTGCCAGCAGCCAAGTGTCCGGGAGTGAGTCCTACGAGCAGTACTTC. Its protein product is CASSQVSGSESYEQYF.

The rearrangement joins TRBV19 to TRBJ1-2; tentatively, D is TRBD1 (5 bases). V was clipped by 0 bases and J by 7 bases, with 15 bases between them. CDR1 is LNHDA, CDR2 SQIVND, per germline (reference sequence). The CDR3 spans 15 residues. Written as DNA, the CDR3 is TGTGCCAGTAGTATAGATCCACGTTTTAGGGGTGGCTACACCTTC. Translated, it gives CASSIDPRFRGGYTF.

The rearrangement uses TRBV19 and TRBJ1-5; TRBD1 matches at 7 bases. The germline gives CDR1 LNHDA, CDR2 SQIVND (reference sequence). This CDR3 contains 15 residues. The ends lost 6 bases at V and 1 base at J; junction bases unmatched: 6. CDR3: CASRVTGMSNQPQHF. CDR3 coding DNA: TGTGCCAGTAGGGTGACAGGGATGAGCAATCAGCCCCAGCATTTT.

This clone was counted a single time. The gene calls are TRBV19 and TRBJ2-3; D unclear. The CDR3 sequence is 15 residues long. The V end lost 3 bases, the J end lost 5 bases, and 15 bases lay between the germline ends. The germline CDR1 and CDR2 sequences are LNHDA and SQIVND (reference sequence). The CDR3 region has the DNA TGTGCCAGTAGTATTCATGCGTCCCGCGGAGATACGCAGTATTTT. This sequence encodes CASSIHASRGDTQYF.

V gene TRBV6-6 combines with J gene TRBJ1-2; no clear D gene. With 5 bases removed from V and 2 bases from J, the gap between germline ends came to 21 bases. Germline V gives CDR1 MNHNY, CDR2 SVGAGI (reference sequence). The CDR3 is 17 residues long. The CDR3 DNA is TGTGCCAGCAGTCTCCGGGCTTACGGGGTTTTAAACTATGGCTACACCTTC. Its translation: CASSLRAYGVLNYGYTF.

The chain has TRBV11-2 and TRBJ2-2; no clear D. Looked up from germline, CDR1 is SGHAT and CDR2 is FQNNGV. V was cut by 1 base and J by 6 bases, with 9 bases left in between. The CDR3 spans 14 residues. CDR3 region: CASSLVEAAGELFF. The CDR3 DNA follows: TGTGCCAGCAGCTTAGTTGAGGCGGCCGGGGAGCTGTTTTTT.

The rearrangement uses TRBV7-9 and TRBJ2-1; D uncertain. With 3 bases removed from V and 7 bases from J, the gap between germline ends came to 16 bases. This CDR3 is built from 15 residues. Germline CDR1 SEHNR, CDR2 FQNEAQ (reference sequence). CDR3 DNA sequence: TGTGCCAGCAGCTTCTCAGAGGCCCAGTCGAATGAGCAGTTCTTC. Translated, it gives CASSFSEAQSNEQFF.

The V and J genes are TRBV15 and TRBJ1-5; D is unclear. Per the germline V gene, CDR1 is LNHNV and CDR2 is YYDKDF (reference sequence). V was pared by 0 bases and J by 6 bases, with 9 bases between. The CDR3 contains 14 residues. CDR3 nucleotide sequence: TGTGCCACCAGCAGAGACGGCAGGTTTCAGCCCCAGCATTTT. Its translation is CATSRDGRFQPQHF.

This sequence joins TRBV7-3 and TRBJ2-5; 13 positions agree with TRBD2. Losses at the gene ends were 5 bases for V and 4 bases for J; bases not matched to a gene: 4. The germline V gene encodes CDR1 SGHTA and CDR2 FQGTGA. This CDR3 contains 15 residues. CDR3 sequence reads: CASSQGLAGRETQYF. For the CDR3, the DNA is TGTGCCAGCAGCCAGGGACTAGCGGGGAGAGAGACCCAGTACTTC. The complete variable domain, with remaining parts taken from reference TRBV7-3 and TRBJ2-5, reads GAGVSQTPSNKVTEKGKYVELRCDPISGHTALYWYRQSLGQGPEFLIYFQGTGAADDSGLPNDRFFAVRPEGSVSTLKIQRTERGDSAVYLCASSQGLAGRETQYFGPGTRLLVL.

V usage is TRBV3-1 (or the pseudogene TRBV3-2) and J usage is TRBJ2-7, with TRBD2 matching 12 bases. Germline-derived CDR1 and CDR2 are LGHDT and YNNKEL (reference sequence). The CDR3 contains 15 residues. After removal of 4 bases from V and 1 base from J, the junction contained 2 bases not matched to a gene. This chain's CDR3 is CASSPLAGGSYEQYF. As DNA, the CDR3 is TGTGCCAGCAGCCCCCTAGCGGGAGGGTCCTACGAGCAGTACTTC.